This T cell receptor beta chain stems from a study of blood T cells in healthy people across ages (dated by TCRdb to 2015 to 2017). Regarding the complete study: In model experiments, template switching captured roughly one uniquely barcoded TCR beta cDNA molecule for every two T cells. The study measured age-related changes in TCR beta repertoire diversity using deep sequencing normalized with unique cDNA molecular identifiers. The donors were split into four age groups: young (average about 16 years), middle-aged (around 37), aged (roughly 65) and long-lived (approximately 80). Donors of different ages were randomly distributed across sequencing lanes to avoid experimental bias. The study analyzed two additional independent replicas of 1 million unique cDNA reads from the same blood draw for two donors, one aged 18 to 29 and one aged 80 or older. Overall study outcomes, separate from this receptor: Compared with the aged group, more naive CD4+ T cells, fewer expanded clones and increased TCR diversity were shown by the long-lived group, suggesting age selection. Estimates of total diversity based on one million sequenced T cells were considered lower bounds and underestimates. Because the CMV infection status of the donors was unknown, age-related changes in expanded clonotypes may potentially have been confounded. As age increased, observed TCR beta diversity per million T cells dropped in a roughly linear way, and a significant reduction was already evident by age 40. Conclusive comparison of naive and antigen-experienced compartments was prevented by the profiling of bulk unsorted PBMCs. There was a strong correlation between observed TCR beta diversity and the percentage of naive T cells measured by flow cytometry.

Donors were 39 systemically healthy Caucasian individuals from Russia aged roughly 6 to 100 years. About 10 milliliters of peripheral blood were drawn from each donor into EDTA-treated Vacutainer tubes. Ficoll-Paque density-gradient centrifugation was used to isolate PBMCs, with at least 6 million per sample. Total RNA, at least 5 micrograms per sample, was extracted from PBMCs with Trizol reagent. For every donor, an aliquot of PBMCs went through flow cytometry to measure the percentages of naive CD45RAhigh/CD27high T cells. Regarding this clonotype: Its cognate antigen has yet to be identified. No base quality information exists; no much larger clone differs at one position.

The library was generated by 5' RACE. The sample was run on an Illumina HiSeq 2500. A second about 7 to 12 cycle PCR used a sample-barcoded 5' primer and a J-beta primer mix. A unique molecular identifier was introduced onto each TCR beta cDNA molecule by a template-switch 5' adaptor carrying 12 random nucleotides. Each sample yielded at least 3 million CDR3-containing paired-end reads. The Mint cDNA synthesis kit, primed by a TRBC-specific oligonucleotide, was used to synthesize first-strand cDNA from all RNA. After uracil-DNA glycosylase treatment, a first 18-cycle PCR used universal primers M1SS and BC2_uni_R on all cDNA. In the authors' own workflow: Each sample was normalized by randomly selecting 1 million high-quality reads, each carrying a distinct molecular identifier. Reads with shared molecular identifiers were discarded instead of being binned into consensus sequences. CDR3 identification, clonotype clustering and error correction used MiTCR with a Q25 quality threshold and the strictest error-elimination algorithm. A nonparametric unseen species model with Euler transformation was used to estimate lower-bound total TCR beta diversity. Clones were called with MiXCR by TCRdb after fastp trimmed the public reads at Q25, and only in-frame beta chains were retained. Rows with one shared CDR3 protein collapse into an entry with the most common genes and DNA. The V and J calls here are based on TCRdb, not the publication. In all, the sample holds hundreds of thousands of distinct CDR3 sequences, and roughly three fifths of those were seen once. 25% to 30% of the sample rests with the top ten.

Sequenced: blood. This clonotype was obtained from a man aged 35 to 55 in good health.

In nucleotide form, the sequence is TGTGCCAGCAGCTTGGCGGGGGACCCTTTCGCCAAAAACATTCAGTACTTC. Translated, this gives CASSLAGDPFAKNIQYF. This chain joins TRBV9 to TRBJ2-4, with 7 middle bases fitting TRBD2. Based on the germline V gene, the CDR1 and CDR2 sequences are SGDLS and YYNGEE. From cysteine to phenylalanine, the CDR3 is 17 amino acids long. Only the CDR3 portion is preserved as DNA: 51 bases, with reading frame beginning at the first base. V trim: 4 bases; J trim: 1 base; unmatched bases: 11.